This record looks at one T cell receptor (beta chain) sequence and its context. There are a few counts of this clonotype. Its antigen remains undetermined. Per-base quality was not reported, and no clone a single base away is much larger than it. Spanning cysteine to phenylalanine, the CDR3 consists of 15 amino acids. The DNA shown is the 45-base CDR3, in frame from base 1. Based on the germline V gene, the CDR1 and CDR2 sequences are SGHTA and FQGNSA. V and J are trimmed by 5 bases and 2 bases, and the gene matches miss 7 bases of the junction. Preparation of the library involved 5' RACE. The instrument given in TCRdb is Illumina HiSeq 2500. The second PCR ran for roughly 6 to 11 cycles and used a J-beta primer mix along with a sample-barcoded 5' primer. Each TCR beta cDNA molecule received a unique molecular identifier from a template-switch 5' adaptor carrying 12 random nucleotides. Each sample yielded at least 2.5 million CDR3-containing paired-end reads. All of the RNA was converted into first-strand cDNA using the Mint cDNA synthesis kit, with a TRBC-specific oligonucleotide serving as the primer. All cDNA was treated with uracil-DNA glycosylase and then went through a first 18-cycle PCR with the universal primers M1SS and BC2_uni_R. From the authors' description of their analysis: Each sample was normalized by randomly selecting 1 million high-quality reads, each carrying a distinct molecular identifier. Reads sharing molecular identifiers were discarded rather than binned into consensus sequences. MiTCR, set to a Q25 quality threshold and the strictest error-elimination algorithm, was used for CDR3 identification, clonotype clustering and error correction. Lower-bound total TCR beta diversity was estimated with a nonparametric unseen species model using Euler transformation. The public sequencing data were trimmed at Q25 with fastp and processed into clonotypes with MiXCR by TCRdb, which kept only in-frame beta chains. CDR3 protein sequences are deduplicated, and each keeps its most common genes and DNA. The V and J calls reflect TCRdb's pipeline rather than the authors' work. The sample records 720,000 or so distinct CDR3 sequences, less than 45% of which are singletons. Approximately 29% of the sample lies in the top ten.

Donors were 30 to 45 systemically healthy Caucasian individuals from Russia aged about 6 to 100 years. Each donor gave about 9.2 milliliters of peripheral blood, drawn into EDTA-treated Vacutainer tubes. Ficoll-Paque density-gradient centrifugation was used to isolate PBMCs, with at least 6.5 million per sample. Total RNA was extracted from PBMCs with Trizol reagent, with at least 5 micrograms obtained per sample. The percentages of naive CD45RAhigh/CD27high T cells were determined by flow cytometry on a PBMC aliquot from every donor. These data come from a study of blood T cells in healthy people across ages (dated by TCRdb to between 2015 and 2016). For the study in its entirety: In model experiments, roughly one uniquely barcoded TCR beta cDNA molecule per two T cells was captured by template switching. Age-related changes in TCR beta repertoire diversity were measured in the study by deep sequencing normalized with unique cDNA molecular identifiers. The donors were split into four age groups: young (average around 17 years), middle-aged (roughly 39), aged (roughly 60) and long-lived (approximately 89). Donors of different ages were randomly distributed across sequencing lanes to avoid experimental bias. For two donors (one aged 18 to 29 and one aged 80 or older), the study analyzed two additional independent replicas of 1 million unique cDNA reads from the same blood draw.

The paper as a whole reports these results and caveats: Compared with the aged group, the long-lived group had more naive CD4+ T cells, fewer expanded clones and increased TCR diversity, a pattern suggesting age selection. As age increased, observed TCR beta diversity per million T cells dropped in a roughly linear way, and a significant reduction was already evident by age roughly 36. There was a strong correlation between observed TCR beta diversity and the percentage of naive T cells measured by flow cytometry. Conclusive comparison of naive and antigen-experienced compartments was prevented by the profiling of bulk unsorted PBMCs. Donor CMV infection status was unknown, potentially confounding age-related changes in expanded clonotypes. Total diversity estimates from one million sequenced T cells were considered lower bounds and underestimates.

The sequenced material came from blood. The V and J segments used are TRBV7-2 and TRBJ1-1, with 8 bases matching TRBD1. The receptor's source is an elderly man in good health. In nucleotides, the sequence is TGTGCCAGCAGCCCAAGGGACAGGCACAACACTGAAGCTTTCTTT. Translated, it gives CASSPRDRHNTEAFF.